This is a list of T cell receptor beta chains from one sample in a study of control samples from healthy donors and cancer patients. TCRdb's table, derived via immunoSEQ multiplex PCR, lists solely in-frame clones and lacks some. This table has roughly 170,000 clones, just over 85% appearing once. Input material: blood. These receptors were obtained from a woman aged 25 to 45 in good health. The CDR3 runs from the conserved cysteine through the conserved F or W. D genes are given only for firm matches. The size field is filled for only some rows; it gives once, few, many or a size class.

j_call v_call clone_size d_call cdr3_nt cdr3_aa
TRBJ2-3 TRBV4-1 once TRBD2 TGCGCCAGCAGCCAAGGGCGGACTAGCGGGGGCACAGATACGCAGTATTTT CASSQGRTSGGTDTQYF
TRBJ1-6 TRBV4-1 few - TGCGCCAGCAGCCGAGAGAGACAGGTTAGAAATTCACCCCTCCACTTT CASSRERQVRNSPLHF
TRBJ1-6 TRBV30 - - TGTGCCTGGCTGGGCGGTCGGGACACTTCACCCCTCCACTTT CAWLGGRDTSPLHF
TRBJ2-1 TRBV7-2 - TRBD2 TGTGCCAGCAGCCCGGAGGCTAGCGGCTACAATGAGCAGTTCTTC CASSPEASGYNEQFF
TRBJ1-1 TRBV30 - TRBD1 TGTGCCTGGAGGGGGGGCAGGGGGCCATCTGAAGCTTTCTTT CAWRGGRGPSEAFF
TRBJ2-7 TRBV6-6 - TRBD2 TGTGCCAGCAGTTACGTGGCGGGAGGGTCCTACGAGCAGTACTTC CASSYVAGGSYEQYF
TRBJ1-1 TRBV4-1 - - TGCGCCAGCAGCCAAGCTATCGGGGTCCCGAACACTGAAGCTTTCTTT CASSQAIGVPNTEAFF
TRBJ1-3 TRBV7-6 - - TGTGCCAGCAGCTTAGGCTCCGGGGATGGAAACACCATATATTTT CASSLGSGDGNTIYF
TRBJ2-1 TRBV6-6 once TRBD2 TGTGCCAGCAGTCACACTAGCGGGAGTATCGATGAGCAGTTCTTC CASSHTSGSIDEQFF
TRBJ1-2 TRBV24-1 - - TGTGCCACCAGTACTTCGACAAGGGCTCCTGGCTACACCTTC CATSTSTRAPGYTF
TRBJ2-5 TRBV3-1/TRBV3-2 - TRBD2 TGTGCCAGCAGCCAAGACTCGCGGGGGGCGCAAGAGACCCAGTACTTC CASSQDSRGAQETQYF
TRBJ2-1 TRBV18 - - TGTGCCAGCTCACCACAGGCGGCACCTCCATCGGACTACAATGAGCAGTTCTTC CASSPQAAPPSDYNEQFF
TRBJ2-3 TRBV20-1 - TRBD2 TGCAGTGCTAGTTCCGTGGGCGGGGAGCGGGAGGGCCGGACAGATACGCAGTATTTT CSASSVGGEREGRTDTQYF
TRBJ2-2 TRBV6-5 - - TGTGCCAGCAGACCCATGTTGGGGTCGACCGGGGAGCTGTTTTTT CASRPMLGSTGELFF